This T cell receptor beta chain was obtained from a study of CD8 T cells in ankylosing spondylitis. Regarding the study as a whole: Ankylosing spondylitis blood appeared to be characterized by a TCR beta motif of under ten highly homologous variants.

This clonotype was seen many times. Its antigen is still unknown. Germline lookup yields CDR1 MNHEY and CDR2 SVGEGT. Between the trimmed V and J ends, which lost 6 bases and 3 bases, there was a span of 15 bases. The CDR3 extends over 15 amino acids. MiXCR, run by TCRdb on the 5' RACE reads, gives a single entry per CDR3 protein. The repertoire has around 490,000 distinct CDR3 sequences, approximately 5.3% of them found once; the top ten carry around 3.6%. The sequenced material came from blood, either unsorted or a sorted T cell fraction (not recorded which). The V gene is TRBV6-2 or TRBV6-3, the J gene TRBJ1-5; TRBD1 is a possible D gene (6 bases). This receptor was taken from a male donor with ankylosing spondylitis. CDR3 sequence (DNA): TGTGCCAGCAGCTACATGGGACACCACAATCAGCCCCAGCATTTT. Translated, it gives CASSYMGHHNQPQHF.